Only a few counts were recorded for the clone carrying this T cell receptor (beta chain). These data originate in a study of control samples from healthy donors and cancer patients. The assay was immunoSEQ multiplex PCR, and TCRdb's table has in-frame clones only and misses some. The table has about 89,000 clones, roughly 86% seen once. This CDR3 region has 15 residues. The germline CDR1 and CDR2 sequences are LNHDA and SQIVND (reference sequence). V lost 9 bases and J lost 1, with 17 bases in between. The V and J genes are TRBV19 and TRBJ2-3; D perhaps matches TRBD1 (6 bases). Sequenced input: blood. This receptor was identified in a man between 25 and 39 years old in good health. Here the CDR3 reads CASKRGAGGTDTQYF. Here the CDR3 DNA reads TGTGCCAGCAAAAGGGGCGCAGGGGGCACAGATACGCAGTATTTT.